The 7 T cell receptor beta chains listed next were all sequenced from one sample in a study of Graves' ophthalmopathy and Graves' hyperthyroidism. RNA transcripts were the source from which TCR beta CDR3 regions were amplified. HTBI primers served in a first-round RT-PCR, which a second-round multiplex PCR followed. TCRdb recomputed calls from the multiplex PCR reads with MiXCR, one row per CDR3 protein. In the table there are roughly 410,000 distinct CDR3 sequences, 15% of which are singletons. Source material: peripheral blood. Receptor source: a woman aged 18-35 years with stable Graves' hyperthyroidism.

As concerns this clonotype: This CDR3 fails to terminate in the conserved phenylalanine or tryptophan, so it likely reflects a read error. This sequence joins TRBV7-2 and TRBJ1-1, with D possibly matching TRBD1 (5 bases). V lost 2 bases to trimming and J lost 4 bases, with 8 bases between them. CDR3 length: 13 residues. Germline CDR1 is SGHTA and CDR2 is FQGNSA. Here the CDR3 reads CASSLSGGTEAFL. CDR3 nucleotide sequence: TGTGCCAGCAGCTTATCTGGGGGCACTGAAGCTTTCCTT.

In this sample, this clonotype turned up many times. The chain couples TRBV6-2 or TRBV6-3 to TRBJ2-7, with TRBD1 matching 9 bases. The germline V gene has CDR1 MNHEY and CDR2 SVGEGT. This CDR3 region has 15 residues. V trimming: 5 bases; J trimming: 1 base; junction bases outside the gene matches: 6. CDR3 protein: CASSPWTGASYEQYF. The CDR3 DNA reads TGTGCCAGCAGTCCCTGGACAGGGGCTTCCTACGAGCAGTACTTC.

This clonotype turned up a few times. A read error is possible here, since a much larger clone lies one base away. The chain is built from TRBV6-1 and TRBJ2-2; D gene unclear. The CDR3 consists of 14 residues. Germline CDR1 is MNHNS and CDR2 is SASEGT. CDR3 sequence: CAGSEARQAGELFF. The CDR3 DNA follows: TGTGCCGGCAGTGAAGCTCGGCAGGCCGGGGAGCTGTTTTTT.

This clonotype was counted a few times. V and J are TRBV30 and TRBJ1-1, with D perhaps TRBD1 (5 bases). This CDR3 is 14 amino acids long. Trimming cost V 1 base and J 2 bases, with 11 bases left between them. CDR1 is GTSNPN and CDR2 is SVGIG in the germline V gene (reference sequence). The CDR3, as DNA: TGTGCCTGGAGTGGGACGGGACTTAACACTGAAGCTTTCTTT. It translates to CAWSGTGLNTEAFF.

This clonotype was detected ten times or more. V usage is TRBV11-3 and J usage is TRBJ2-7; 7 positions match TRBD1. This CDR3 contains 14 residues. Germline V gene lookup returns CDR1 SGHNT and CDR2 YENEEA. V was pared by 5 bases and J by 6 bases, with 10 bases of the junction left unmatched. The CDR3 protein is CASSRWTGPGEQYF. In DNA form, the CDR3 reads TGTGCCAGCAGCCGATGGACAGGACCGGGCGAGCAGTACTTC.

This clonotype was detected many times. The chain combines TRBV12-3 or TRBV12-4 with TRBJ1-5, with D maybe TRBD1 (5 bases). The CDR3 length is 14 residues. Trimming cost V 7 bases and J 6 bases, with 16 bases left between them. The CDR3 region is CASTLRFGAQPQHF. Written as DNA, the CDR3 is TGTGCCAGCACCCTCCGTTTCGGGGCTCAGCCCCAGCATTTT.

V is TRBV20-1 and J is TRBJ2-5; a possible D gene is TRBD1 (6 bases). This CDR3 comprises 15 residues. CDR1 is DFQATT and CDR2 is SNEGSKA in the germline V gene (reference sequence). V was cut by 3 bases and J by 0 bases, with 14 bases left in between. CDR3: CSASPYDRNQETQYF. The CDR3 nucleotides are TGCAGTGCTAGCCCATACGACAGGAACCAAGAGACCCAGTACTTC.